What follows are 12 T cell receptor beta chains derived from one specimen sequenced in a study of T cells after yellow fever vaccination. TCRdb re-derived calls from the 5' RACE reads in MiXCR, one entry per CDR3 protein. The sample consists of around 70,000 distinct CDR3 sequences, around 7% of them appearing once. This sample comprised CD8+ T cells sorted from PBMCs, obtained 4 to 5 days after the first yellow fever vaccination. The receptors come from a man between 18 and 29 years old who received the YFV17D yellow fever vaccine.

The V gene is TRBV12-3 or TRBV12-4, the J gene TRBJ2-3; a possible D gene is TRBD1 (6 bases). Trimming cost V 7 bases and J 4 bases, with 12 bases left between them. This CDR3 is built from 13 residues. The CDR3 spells CASTTGPADTQYF. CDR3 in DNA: TGTGCCAGCACGACAGGCCCCGCAGATACGCAGTATTTT.

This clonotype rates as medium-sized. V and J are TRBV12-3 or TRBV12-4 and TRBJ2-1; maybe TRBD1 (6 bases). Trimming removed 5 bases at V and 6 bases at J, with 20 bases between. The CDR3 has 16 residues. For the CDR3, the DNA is TGTGCCAGCAGTATGACAGGTGAACAGGGAGTCAATGAGCAGTTCTTC. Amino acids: CASSMTGEQGVNEQFF.

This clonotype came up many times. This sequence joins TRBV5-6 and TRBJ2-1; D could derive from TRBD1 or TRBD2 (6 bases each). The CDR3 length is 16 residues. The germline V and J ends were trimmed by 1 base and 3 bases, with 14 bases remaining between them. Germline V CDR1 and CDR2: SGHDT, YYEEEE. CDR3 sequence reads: CASSLLERGDYNEQFF. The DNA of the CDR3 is TGTGCCAGCAGCTTGCTCGAGAGGGGGGACTACAATGAGCAGTTCTTC.

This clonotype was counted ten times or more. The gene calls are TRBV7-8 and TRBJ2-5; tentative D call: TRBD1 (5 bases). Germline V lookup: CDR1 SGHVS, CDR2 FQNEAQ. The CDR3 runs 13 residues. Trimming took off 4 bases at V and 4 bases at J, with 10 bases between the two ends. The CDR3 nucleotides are TGTGCCAGCAGCTCAACAGGTAGAGAGACCCAGTACTTC. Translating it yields CASSSTGRETQYF.

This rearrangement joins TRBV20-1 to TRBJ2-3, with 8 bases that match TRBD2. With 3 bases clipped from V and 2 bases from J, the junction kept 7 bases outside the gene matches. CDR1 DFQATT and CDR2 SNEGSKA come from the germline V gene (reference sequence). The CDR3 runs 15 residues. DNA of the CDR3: TGCAGTGCTAGCGGGGGGGCTTGGGTCACAGATACGCAGTATTTT. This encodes CSASGGAWVTDTQYF.

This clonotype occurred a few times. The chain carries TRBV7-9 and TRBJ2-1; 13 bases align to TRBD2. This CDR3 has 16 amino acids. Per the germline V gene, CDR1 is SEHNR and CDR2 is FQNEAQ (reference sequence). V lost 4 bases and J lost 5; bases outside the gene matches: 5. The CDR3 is CASSSPLAGGNNEQFF. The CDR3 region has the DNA TGTGCCAGCAGCTCACCACTAGCGGGGGGGAACAATGAGCAGTTCTTC.

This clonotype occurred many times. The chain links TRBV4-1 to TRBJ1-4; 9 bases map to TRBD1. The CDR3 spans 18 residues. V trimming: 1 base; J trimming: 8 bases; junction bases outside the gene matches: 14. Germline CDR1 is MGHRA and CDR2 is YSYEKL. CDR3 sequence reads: CASSQVPYKQGAGEKLFF. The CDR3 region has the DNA TGCGCCAGCAGCCAAGTCCCTTATAAACAGGGGGCAGGGGAAAAACTGTTTTTT.

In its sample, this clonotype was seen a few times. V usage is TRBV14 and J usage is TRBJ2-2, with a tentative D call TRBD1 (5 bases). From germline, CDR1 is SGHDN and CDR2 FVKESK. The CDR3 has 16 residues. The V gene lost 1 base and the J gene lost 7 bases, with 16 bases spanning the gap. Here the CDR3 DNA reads TGTGCCAGCAGCCAAGCGGCCAGGGTGGTTGGCGGGGAGCTGTTTTTT. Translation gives CASSQAARVVGGELFF.

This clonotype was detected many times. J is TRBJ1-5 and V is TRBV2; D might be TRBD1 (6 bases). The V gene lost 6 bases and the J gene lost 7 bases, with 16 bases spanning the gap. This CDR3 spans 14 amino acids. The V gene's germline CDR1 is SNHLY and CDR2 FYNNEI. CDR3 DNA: TGTGCCAGCAGCCCCAGGCTTGGGGGCCAGCCCCAGCATTTT. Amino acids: CASSPRLGGQPQHF.

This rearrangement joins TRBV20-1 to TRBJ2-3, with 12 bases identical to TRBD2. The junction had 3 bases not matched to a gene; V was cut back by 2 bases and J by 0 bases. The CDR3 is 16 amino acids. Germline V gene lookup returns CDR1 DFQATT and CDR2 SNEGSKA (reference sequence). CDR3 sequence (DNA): TGCAGTGCTAGACTAGCGGGGGGGATCAGCACAGATACGCAGTATTTT. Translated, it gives CSARLAGGISTDTQYF.

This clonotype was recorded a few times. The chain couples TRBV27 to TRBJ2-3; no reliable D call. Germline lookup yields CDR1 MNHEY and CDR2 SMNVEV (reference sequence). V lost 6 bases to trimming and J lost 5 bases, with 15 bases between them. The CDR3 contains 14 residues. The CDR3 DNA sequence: TGTGCCAGCAGCCATTGGGGTTCAGGAGATACGCAGTATTTT. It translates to CASSHWGSGDTQYF.

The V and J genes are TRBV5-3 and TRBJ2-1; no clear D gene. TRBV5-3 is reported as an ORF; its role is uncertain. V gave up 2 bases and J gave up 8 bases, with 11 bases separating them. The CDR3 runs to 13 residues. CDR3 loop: CARSFWEHDEQFF. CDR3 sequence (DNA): TGTGCCAGAAGCTTCTGGGAACATGATGAGCAGTTCTTC.